These 5 T cell receptor beta chains came from one sample sequenced in a study of control samples from healthy donors and cancer patients. TCRdb keeps only in-frame clones here, not all; method: immunoSEQ multiplex PCR. The table includes some 100,000 clones, more than 85% detected once. The sample consisted of blood. These receptors all stem from a woman aged 50 to 60 in good health.

The J gene is TRBJ1-4, the V gene TRBV4-1; the D is unclear. Germline V lookup: CDR1 MGHRA, CDR2 YSYEKL. Trimming cost V 2 bases and J 0 bases, with 7 bases left between them. There are 15 residues in the CDR3. The CDR3 loop reads CASSQRLATNEKLFF. Here the CDR3 DNA reads TGCGCCAGCAGCCAACGACTTGCAACTAATGAAAAACTGTTTTTT.

This clone was observed a single time. The chain recombines TRBV19 with TRBJ2-1; 7 positions match TRBD2. The CDR3 consists of 15 residues. V trimming: 7 bases; J trimming: 0 bases; junction bases outside the gene matches: 6. Germline CDR1 LNHDA, CDR2 SQIVND (reference sequence). The CDR3 region has the DNA TGTGCCAGTAAGCCTAGCGGTTACTCCTACAATGAGCAGTTCTTC. This gives the protein CASKPSGYSYNEQFF.

With respect to this clone: It is likely a read error, because the conserved phenylalanine at the end of the CDR3 is missing. The limits of the CDR3 on the DNA are not certain, so only TCRdb's listed CDR3 is given. The rearrangement joins TRBV19 to TRBJ1-2. Looked up from germline, CDR1 is LNHDA and CDR2 is SQIVND (reference sequence). The CDR3 has 10 residues if both end residues are counted. The CDR3 spells CASSPLCPES.

The V and J genes are TRBV3-1 (or the pseudogene TRBV3-2) and TRBJ2-2, with D possibly matching TRBD1 (6 bases). The CDR3 is 16 residues long. Germline CDR1 LGHDT, CDR2 YNNKEL (reference sequence). V lost 1 base to trimming and J lost 3 bases, with 12 bases between them. The CDR3 loop reads CASSQGDTRHTGELFF. CDR3 bases: TGTGCCAGCAGCCAAGGGGACACCCGGCACACCGGGGAGCTGTTTTTT.

The rearrangement joins TRBV19 to TRBJ1-1, with D unresolved. Germline V gene sequence: CDR1 LNHDA, CDR2 SQIVND (reference sequence). The CDR3 spans 14 residues. V was shortened by 0 bases and J by 1 base, with 6 bases between the two germline ends. The CDR3 sequence is CASSIDRRNTEAFF. The CDR3 DNA follows: TGTGCCAGTAGTATAGATCGCAGGAACACTGAAGCTTTCTTT.